The present T cell receptor (beta chain) was sequenced within a study of shared clonotypes between healthy human individuals. The wider study: With ages of 18 to 49, the donors were a couple of women and three men.

Of note for this clone: Its antigen is as yet unknown.

Findings and caveats of the study: Non-shared clonotypes were found to have lower generation probabilities than the clonotypes that were shared by all four of the sorted-subset donors. The rarefaction results pointed to incomplete sorted-subset sequencing despite large depth. The naive CD4 repertoires of a handful of donors were compared, and about 5% of clonotypes were shared.

Positively selected for CCR7, the CD45RO-negative cells used as naive CD8 cells excluded terminally differentiated effector memory CD45RA+ cells. Sequencing was performed with immunoSEQ multiplex PCR; in TCRdb, only in-frame clones are kept and a portion is missing. Of about 2.2 million clones in the sample, 93% were seen once. Germline lookup yields CDR1 SGHVS and CDR2 FQNEAQ. The CDR3 loop spans 13 amino acids. V was clipped by 6 bases and J by 5 bases, with 13 bases between them. The receptor was derived from a man between 18 and 29 years old in good health. Some clones in this sample may be carry-over from other donors' samples. The chain links TRBV7-8 to TRBJ2-5; D possibly corresponds to TRBD2 (6 bases). The specimen sequenced was naive CD8+ T cells from PBMCs. The CDR3 loop is CASRNSRGETQYF. In nucleotides, the CDR3 is TGTGCCAGCAGGAACTCACGGGGGGAGACCCAGTACTTC.